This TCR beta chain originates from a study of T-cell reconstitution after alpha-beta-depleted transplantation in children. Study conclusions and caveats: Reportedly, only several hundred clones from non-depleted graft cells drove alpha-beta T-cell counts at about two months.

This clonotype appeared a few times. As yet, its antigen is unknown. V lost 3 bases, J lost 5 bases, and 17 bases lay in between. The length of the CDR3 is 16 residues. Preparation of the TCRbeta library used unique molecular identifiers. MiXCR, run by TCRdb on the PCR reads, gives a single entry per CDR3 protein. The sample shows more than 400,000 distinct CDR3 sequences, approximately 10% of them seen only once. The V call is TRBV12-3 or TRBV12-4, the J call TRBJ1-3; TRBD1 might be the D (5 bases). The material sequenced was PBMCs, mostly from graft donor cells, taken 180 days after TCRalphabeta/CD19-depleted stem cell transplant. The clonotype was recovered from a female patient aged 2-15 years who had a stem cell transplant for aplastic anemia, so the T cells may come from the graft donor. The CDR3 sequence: CASSFGFRALRNTIYF. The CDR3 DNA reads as TGTGCCAGCAGTTTCGGATTCAGGGCCCTACGAAACACCATATATTTT.